This T cell receptor (beta chain) was identified during a study of shared clonotypes between healthy human individuals. The method was immunoSEQ multiplex PCR; TCRdb's version includes in-frame clones alone and lacks a portion of them. The sample shows 950,000 to 1,100,000 clones, about 74% of them seen only once. V shed 0 bases and J 6 bases; nucleotides not matched to a gene: 6. Per germline, CDR1 GTSNPN and CDR2 SVGIG (reference sequence). The CDR3 spans 14 residues. This clone was counted a few times. The same CDR3 arises from other DNA sequences in this sample as well. This sequence originates from a man aged 18 to 29 in good health. Sequences were obtained from memory CD4+ T cells sorted from blood. Subset denoted: CD45RA-negative fraction. The chain is built from TRBV30 and TRBJ1-1, with TRBD1 matching 8 bases. The CDR3 sequence is CAWSVRTGWAEAFF. The CDR3 nucleotides are TGTGCCTGGAGTGTCCGGACAGGGTGGGCTGAAGCTTTCTTT.